The rows below give T cell receptor beta chains drawn from one sample of a study of patients and donors after allogeneic stem cell transplantation. Each CDR3 protein gets one entry after TCRdb re-called the RT-PCR reads with MiXCR. The table shows 25,000 to 35,000 distinct CDR3 sequences, with approximately 6.3% occurring only once. The sample comprised blood, either unsorted or a sorted T cell fraction (not recorded which). The origin of the receptors is a human donor who was either an allogeneic HSCT recipient or a stem cell or donor lymphocyte infusion donor (not recorded which). It is not recorded whose cells these are; they may come from a transplant donor. CDR3s include the opening cysteine and the closing phenylalanine or tryptophan. The D gene is left open where the match is weak. Clone size is shown for a subset of rows, as once, few, many or a class of expanded clone.

size: NA; D: TRBD1; V: TRBV20-1; J: TRBJ2-4; length: 14; DNA: TGCAGTGCCACGGACAGGGTAGCCAAAAACATTCAGTACTTC; CDR3: CSATDRVAKNIQYF
size: many; D: TRBD1; V: TRBV2; J: TRBJ2-1; length: 14; DNA: TGTGCCAGCAGTGAACCGGGACAGGGGCATGAGCAGTTCTTC; CDR3: CASSEPGQGHEQFF
size: few; D: NA; V: TRBV20-1; J: TRBJ2-1; length: 12; DNA: TGCAGTGCTAGAGAAGGCCCGTTGGGGCAGTTCTTC; CDR3: CSAREGPLGQFF
size: few; D: NA; V: TRBV25-1; J: TRBJ2-7; length: 13; DNA: TGTGCCAGCAGTGAGCCTCCTAGGAGGGAGCAGTACTTC; CDR3: CASSEPPRREQYF
size: many; D: NA; V: TRBV9; J: TRBJ2-1; length: 17; DNA: TGTGCCAGCAGCGTAGGAGGGCCAAGAACCCGGGGCAATGAGCAGTTCTTC; CDR3: CASSVGGPRTRGNEQFF
size: many; D: NA; V: TRBV7-8; J: TRBJ2-5; length: 13; DNA: TGTGCCAGCAGCCGGGTAGTGTTGGAGACCCAGTACTTC; CDR3: CASSRVVLETQYF
size: many; D: NA; V: TRBV20-1; J: TRBJ1-5; length: 15; DNA: TGCAGTGCTAGAGATGATTCCGGGGGTTATCAGCCCCAGCATTTT; CDR3: CSARDDSGGYQPQHF
size: NA; D: NA; V: TRBV15; J: TRBJ2-1; length: 15; DNA: TGTGCCACCAGCAGAGATCTCTGGCGGGGCGCAAAGCAGTTCTTC; CDR3: CATSRDLWRGAKQFF
size: many; D: NA; V: TRBV18; J: TRBJ2-5; length: 13; DNA: TGTGCCAGCTCTTTTGAGAGCCAAGAGACCCAGTACTTC; CDR3: CASSFESQETQYF
size: many; D: NA; V: TRBV28; J: TRBJ1-4; length: 14; DNA: TGTGCCAGCAGTTTTACGGGGGGGAATGAAAAACTGTTTTTT; CDR3: CASSFTGGNEKLFF
size: many; D: NA; V: TRBV28; J: TRBJ1-5; length: 12; DNA: TGTGCCAGCAGTTTATGGAGCAGGCCCCAGCATTTT; CDR3: CASSLWSRPQHF
size: NA; D: NA; V: TRBV10-3; J: TRBJ2-1; length: 13; DNA: TGTGCCATCGGGACTGGTAGAGACAATGAGCAGTTCTTC; CDR3: CAIGTGRDNEQFF
size: NA; D: NA; V: TRBV7-6; J: TRBJ2-2; length: 17; DNA: TGTGCCAGCAGCTTAGAGAGGAGGACACCGAACACCGGGGAGCTGTTTTTT; CDR3: CASSLERRTPNTGELFF
size: many; D: NA; V: TRBV6-2/TRBV6-3; J: TRBJ2-7; length: 13; DNA: TGTGCCAGCAGTTACTCCTACTCCTACGAGCAGTACTTC; CDR3: CASSYSYSYEQYF
size: few; D: NA; V: TRBV30; J: TRBJ2-5; length: 12; DNA: TGTGCCTGGACAGAATACCAAGAGACCCAGTACTTC; CDR3: CAWTEYQETQYF
size: many; D: TRBD2; V: TRBV28; J: TRBJ2-1; length: 14; DNA: TGTGCCAGCAGTTCAGGGACTAGCGGGAGAGGGCAGTTCTTC; CDR3: CASSSGTSGRGQFF
size: NA; D: NA; V: TRBV19; J: TRBJ2-3; length: 14; DNA: TGTGCCAGTAGCCGGGCCAGAATCCCAGATACGCAGTATTTT; CDR3: CASSRARIPDTQYF
size: NA; D: TRBD2; V: TRBV20-1; J: TRBJ2-7; length: 13; DNA: TGCAGTACCGGACTAGCGGGAGGGTACGAGCAGTACTTC; CDR3: CSTGLAGGYEQYF
size: few; D: TRBD1; V: TRBV7-2; J: TRBJ2-1; length: 11; DNA: TGTGCCAGCAGCCGAGGGACAGTGCAGTTCTTC; CDR3: CASSRGTVQFF
size: NA; D: NA; V: TRBV12-3/TRBV12-4; J: TRBJ2-6; length: 16; DNA: TGTGCCAGCAGTTTGGAGGGGGCGCCCGGGGCCAACGTCCTGACTTTC; CDR3: CASSLEGAPGANVLTF
size: many; D: TRBD1; V: TRBV12-3/TRBV12-4; J: TRBJ2-6; length: 17; DNA: TGTGCCAGCAGTTTGGGACAGGGTGCATCTGGGGCCAACGTCCTGACTTTC; CDR3: CASSLGQGASGANVLTF
size: many; D: NA; V: TRBV29-1; J: TRBJ1-1; length: 16; DNA: TGCAGCGTTGTAAGCCTTGTTCGGGGGGGGAACACTGAAGCTTTCTTT; CDR3: CSVVSLVRGGNTEAFF
size: few; D: NA; V: TRBV6-2/TRBV6-3; J: TRBJ2-7; length: 16; DNA: TGTGCCAGCCGTAAGGCCCCCATAAAGGCCCCCTACGAGCAGTACTTC; CDR3: CASRKAPIKAPYEQYF
size: many; D: TRBD1; V: TRBV5-4; J: TRBJ1-2; length: 15; DNA: TGTGCCAGCAGACCCGGGACAGCCTCTAACTATGGCTACACCTTC; CDR3: CASRPGTASNYGYTF
size: many; D: TRBD1; V: TRBV5-1; J: TRBJ2-1; length: 14; DNA: TGCGCCAGCAGCTCACAGACAGGGGGCAATGAGCAGTTCTTC; CDR3: CASSSQTGGNEQFF
size: NA; D: NA; V: TRBV5-6; J: TRBJ2-1; length: 16; DNA: TGTGCCAGCAGCCCAGGGGCGGGCGGGGGTTACAATGAGCAGTTCTTC; CDR3: CASSPGAGGGYNEQFF
size: NA; D: TRBD1; V: TRBV27; J: TRBJ2-2; length: 15; DNA: TGTGCCAGCAGTTTAGGGACAGGGGTGCCCGGGGAGCTGTTTTTT; CDR3: CASSLGTGVPGELFF
size: few; D: NA; V: TRBV7-3; J: TRBJ2-5; length: 13; DNA: TGTGCCAGCAGCTTAAGGGCAGAAGAGACCCAGTACTTC; CDR3: CASSLRAEETQYF
size: many; D: NA; V: TRBV6-1; J: TRBJ1-4; length: 13; DNA: TGTGCCAGCAGCGGCGGGGGGGGAGGAAAACTGTTTTTT; CDR3: CASSGGGGGKLFF
size: many; D: TRBD2; V: TRBV28; J: TRBJ2-1; length: 14; DNA: TGTGCCAGCAGTATACCGGGACTAGCCTATGAGCAGTTCTTC; CDR3: CASSIPGLAYEQFF
size: many; D: NA; V: TRBV25-1; J: TRBJ2-3; length: 15; DNA: TGTGCCAGCAGTCTAGGCACCACGATACGAGATACGCAGTATTTT; CDR3: CASSLGTTIRDTQYF
size: NA; D: NA; V: TRBV20-1; J: TRBJ2-7; length: 11; DNA: TGCAGTGCTAGAGCGGGCTACGAGCAGTACTTC; CDR3: CSARAGYEQYF
size: many; D: NA; V: TRBV27; J: TRBJ1-3; length: 15; DNA: TGTGCCAGCAGTGTGACAGGACCATCGAGAAATACCATATATTTT; CDR3: CASSVTGPSRNTIYF
size: many; D: NA; V: TRBV5-1; J: TRBJ2-7; length: 13; DNA: TGCGCCAGCAGCTCAACAGGGCCCTACGAGCAGTACTTC; CDR3: CASSSTGPYEQYF
size: many; D: TRBD1; V: TRBV4-1; J: TRBJ2-1; length: 19; DNA: TGCGCCAGCAGCCAAAAGCCAGGGGGTCCCGTTTGGACCTACAATGAGCAGTTCTTC; CDR3: CASSQKPGGPVWTYNEQFF
size: many; D: NA; V: TRBV4-3; J: TRBJ2-3; length: 15; DNA: TGCGCCAGCAGCCATGGGGGGATAAGCACAGATACGCAGTATTTT; CDR3: CASSHGGISTDTQYF
size: many; D: NA; V: TRBV28; J: TRBJ1-2; length: 15; DNA: TGTGCCAGCAGTCCCCCCGGGACACAAGAACGTCGCTACACCTTC; CDR3: CASSPPGTQERRYTF
size: many; D: NA; V: TRBV13; J: TRBJ2-7; length: 13; DNA: TGTGCCAGCAGCCTAGAGAACACCTACGAGCAGTACTTC; CDR3: CASSLENTYEQYF
size: few; D: NA; V: TRBV11-3; J: TRBJ2-1; length: 13; DNA: TGTGCCAGCAGCCAGGACAGCAACAATGAGCAGTTCTTC; CDR3: CASSQDSNNEQFF
size: NA; D: NA; V: TRBV4-2; J: TRBJ2-5; length: 16; DNA: TGTGCCAGCAGCCAAGAAGGTAGTAGGGCCAGGGAGACCCAGTACTTC; CDR3: CASSQEGSRARETQYF
size: few; D: TRBD2; V: TRBV5-1; J: TRBJ2-1; length: 15; DNA: TGCGCCAGCAGCACAGGGACTAGCGGGGGGTATGAGCAGTTCTTC; CDR3: CASSTGTSGGYEQFF
size: many; D: NA; V: TRBV7-9; J: TRBJ2-4; length: 16; DNA: TGTGCCAGCAGCGAGCCTTCGAGCCTAGCCAAAAACATTCAGTACTTC; CDR3: CASSEPSSLAKNIQYF
size: many; D: NA; V: TRBV4-1; J: TRBJ2-5; length: 12; DNA: TGCGCCAGCAGCCAAGTTCTAGAGACCCAGTACTTC; CDR3: CASSQVLETQYF
size: many; D: TRBD1; V: TRBV7-3; J: TRBJ2-5; length: 15; DNA: TGTGCCAGCAGCAACGGACAGGGGAACCAAGAGACCCAGTACTTC; CDR3: CASSNGQGNQETQYF
size: many; D: NA; V: TRBV4-2; J: TRBJ1-1; length: 15; DNA: TGTGCCAGCAGCCCCCGTGGGGGGGGCTCGGCTGAAGCTTTCTTT; CDR3: CASSPRGGGSAEAFF
size: NA; D: NA; V: TRBV20-1; J: TRBJ2-1; length: 14; DNA: TGCAGTGCTACAAGCGGGTCGGGCCCTCGTGAGCAGTTCTTC; CDR3: CSATSGSGPREQFF